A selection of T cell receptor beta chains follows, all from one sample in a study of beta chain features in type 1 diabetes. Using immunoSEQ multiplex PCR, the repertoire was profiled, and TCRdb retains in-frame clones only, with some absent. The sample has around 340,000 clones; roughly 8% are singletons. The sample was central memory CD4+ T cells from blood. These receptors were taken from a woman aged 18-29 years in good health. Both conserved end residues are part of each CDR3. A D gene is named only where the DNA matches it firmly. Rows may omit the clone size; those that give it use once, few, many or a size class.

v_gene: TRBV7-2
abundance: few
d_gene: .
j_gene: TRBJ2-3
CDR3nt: TGTGCCAGCAGCTTCCGCGGGAACCCAGATACGCAGTATTTT
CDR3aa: CASSFRGNPDTQYF

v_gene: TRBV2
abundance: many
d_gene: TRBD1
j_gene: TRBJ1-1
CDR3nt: TGTGCCAGCAGAACCACAGGGGACACTGAAGCTTTCTTT
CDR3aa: CASRTTGDTEAFF

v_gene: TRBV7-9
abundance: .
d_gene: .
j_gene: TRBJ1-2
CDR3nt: TGTGCCAGCAGTCGAGGGCAGGGGAACGACTACACCTTC
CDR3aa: CASSRGQGNDYTF

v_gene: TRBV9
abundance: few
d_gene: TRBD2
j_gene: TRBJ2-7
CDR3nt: TGTGCCAGCAGCCCCCGGGACTACTTTCTGGGCGAGCAGTACTTC
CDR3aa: CASSPRDYFLGEQYF

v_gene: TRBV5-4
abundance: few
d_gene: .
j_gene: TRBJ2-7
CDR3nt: TGTGCCAGCAGCTTGGACCCAGCCACCTACGAGCAGTACTTC
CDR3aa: CASSLDPATYEQYF

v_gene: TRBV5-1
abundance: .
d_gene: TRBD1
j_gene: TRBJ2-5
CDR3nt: TGCGCCAGCAGCTTGGGACGGATGGGGACAGCGCAAGAGACCCAGTACTTC
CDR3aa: CASSLGRMGTAQETQYF

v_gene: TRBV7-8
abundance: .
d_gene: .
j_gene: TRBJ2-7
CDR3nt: TGTGCCAGCAGCCCGAACCTGGGGCCCTACGAGCAGTACTTC
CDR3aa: CASSPNLGPYEQYF

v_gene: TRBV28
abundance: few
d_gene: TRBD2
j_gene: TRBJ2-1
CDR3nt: TGTGCCACCCACCGACTAGCGGGAGTTAGTGAGCAGTTCTTC
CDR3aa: CATHRLAGVSEQFF

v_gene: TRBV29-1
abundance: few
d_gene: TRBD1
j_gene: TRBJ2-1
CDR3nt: TGCAGCGTCTCCGGAGGGGACAGGGGTGACAGGCAGTTCTTC
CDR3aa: CSVSGGDRGDRQFF

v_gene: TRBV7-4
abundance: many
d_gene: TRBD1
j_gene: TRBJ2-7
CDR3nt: TGTGCCAGCAGCTTAATCTTGGACAGGGGATACGAGCAGTACTTC
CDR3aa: CASSLILDRGYEQYF

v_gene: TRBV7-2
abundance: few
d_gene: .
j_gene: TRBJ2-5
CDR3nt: TGTGCCAGCAGCTCGACTACCACCAGAGAGACCCAGTACTTC
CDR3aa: CASSSTTTRETQYF

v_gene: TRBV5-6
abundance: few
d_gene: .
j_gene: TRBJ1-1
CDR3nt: TGTGCCAGCAGCTTGGCCCTGCGGTCCTTTTCTGAAGCTTTCTTT
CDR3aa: CASSLALRSFSEAFF

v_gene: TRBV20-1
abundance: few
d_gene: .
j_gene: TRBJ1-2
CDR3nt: TGCAGTGCTAGGACAGCGTCATACACCTTC
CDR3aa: CSARTASYTF

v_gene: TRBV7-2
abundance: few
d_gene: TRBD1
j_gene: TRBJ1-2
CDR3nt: TGTGCCAGCAGCGAGGACAGGGGATCGTATGGCTACACCTTC
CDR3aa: CASSEDRGSYGYTF

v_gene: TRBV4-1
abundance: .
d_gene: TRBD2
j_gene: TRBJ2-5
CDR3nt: TGCGCCAGCAGCCAAGTGGCGGGGGATAGCGGGAGAGGAGAGACCCAGTACTTC
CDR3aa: CASSQVAGDSGRGETQYF

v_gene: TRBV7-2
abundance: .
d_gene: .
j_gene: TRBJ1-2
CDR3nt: TGTGCCAGCAGCTTCGACAGAGGCCACACCTTC
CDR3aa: CASSFDRGHTF

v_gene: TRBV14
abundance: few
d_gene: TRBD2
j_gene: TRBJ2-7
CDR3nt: TGTGCCAGCAGCCCGCATACTAGCGGGAGCGAGCAGTACTTC
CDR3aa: CASSPHTSGSEQYF